These 4 T cell receptor beta chains came from one sample sequenced in a study of blood T cells in healthy people across ages. PCR was performed a second time for about 7 to 12 cycles using a sample-barcoded 5' primer and a J-beta primer mix. MiXCR, applied by TCRdb to the 5' RACE reads, yields one record per CDR3 protein. In the table there are around 1.7 million distinct CDR3 sequences, 28% of which are singletons. The material sequenced was blood. Every receptor here comes from a woman aged 25 to 39 in good health.

As regards this clonotype: A read error is possible here, since a much larger clone lies one base away. The CDR3 here is CASSLLGNNEQYF. In DNA form, the CDR3 reads TGTGCCAGCAGTTTACTAGGTAACAATGAGCAGTACTTC. V is TRBV12-3 or TRBV12-4 and J is TRBJ2-5, with D unresolved. The ends were cut back, 2 bases at V and 11 bases at J, with 15 bases in the middle. The CDR3 is 13 residues long.

The chain couples TRBV7-9 to TRBJ2-7, with 7 bases identical to TRBD1. After removal of 7 bases from V and 5 bases from J, the junction contained 14 bases not matched to a gene. The CDR3 contains 15 residues. Germline loops: CDR1 SEHNR, CDR2 FQNEAQ (reference sequence). This chain's CDR3 is CASTEGQSALDEQYF. CDR3 nucleotides: TGTGCCAGCACCGAGGGACAGTCGGCCCTAGACGAGCAGTACTTC.

With regard to this clonotype: A much larger clone differs from this one at a single base, so this may be a read error. V gene TRBV5-1 combines with J gene TRBJ2-7; the D call may be TRBD1 or TRBD2 (5 bases each). Per germline, CDR1 SGHRS and CDR2 YFSETQ. V dropped 3 bases and J dropped 10 bases, with 20 bases sitting between them. CDR3 length: 14 amino acids. Here the CDR3 reads CASSSGRDQGTQYF. As DNA, the CDR3 is TGCGCCAGCAGCTCAGGACGGGACCAGGGAACCCAGTACTTC. The whole variable domain, remainder taken from reference TRBV5-1 and TRBJ2-7, is KAGVTQTPRYLIKTRGQQVTLSCSPISGHRSVSWYQQTPGQGLQFLFEYFSETQRNKGNFPGRFSGRQFSNSRSEMNVSTLELGDSALYLCASSSGRDQGTQYFGPGTRLTVT.

This chain uses TRBV19 with TRBJ1-1, with D possibly being TRBD1 (5 bases). The V end lost 3 bases, the J end lost 11 bases, and 16 bases lay between the germline ends. Germline V gene lookup returns CDR1 LNHDA and CDR2 SQIVND (reference sequence). The CDR3 is made up of 13 amino acids. The CDR3 here is CASSIGQGWDAFF. CDR3 coding DNA: TGTGCCAGTAGTATCGGGCAGGGCTGGGATGCTTTCTTT.